The rows below give T cell receptor beta chains drawn from one sample of a study of cytomegalovirus exposure and HLA in healthy donors. Assay: immunoSEQ multiplex PCR; the TCRdb copy retains only in-frame clones and omits some. The sample gives over 95,000 clones, approximately 74% of which show up once; around 4.3% is in the top ten. Sequenced input: PBMCs. Every receptor here comes from a middle-aged woman in good health and CMV-seropositive. The CDR3 runs from the conserved cysteine through the conserved F or W. The D gene is left open where the match is weak. Not all rows give a size; the values are once, few, many and, for expanded clones, a class.

v_gene,abundance,len,d_gene,j_gene,CDR3nt,CDR3aa
TRBV10-3,NA,18,NA,TRBJ1-5,TGTGCCATCAGTGAGTCTTTGCAGGGAAGTAATAGCGGGCAGCCCCAGCATTTT,CAISESLQGSNSGQPQHF
TRBV2,NA,19,TRBD2,TRBJ2-4,TGTGCCAGCAGTGGGACTAGCGGGGCGGCCGGGCCAGCCAAAAACATTCAGTACTTC,CASSGTSGAAGPAKNIQYF
TRBV7-2,NA,16,NA,TRBJ2-7,TGTGCCAGCAGCTTAGGGGTAGGCAGGGTGAATAGCGAGCAGTACTTC,CASSLGVGRVNSEQYF
TRBV6-4,NA,15,TRBD2,TRBJ2-7,TGTGCCAGCAGTAGAGTTGCGGGGGGGCCTGACGAGCAGTACTTC,CASSRVAGGPDEQYF
TRBV4-2,NA,15,NA,TRBJ1-2,TGTGCCAGCAGCCAAGATTGGCACGGAGGGGATGGCTACACCTTC,CASSQDWHGGDGYTF
TRBV5-1,once,15,TRBD2,TRBJ2-7,TGCGCCAGCCGCCGGGCGGGAGTTATCTCCTACGAGCAGTACTTC,CASRRAGVISYEQYF
TRBV29-1,NA,11,NA,TRBJ2-5,TGCAGCGTGACGCGAGGCGAGACCCAGTACTTC,CSVTRGETQYF
TRBV7-6,NA,14,NA,TRBJ2-1,TGTGCCAGCAGCTTAGTCGTCGAGGGCGATGAGCAGTTCTTC,CASSLVVEGDEQFF
TRBV19,once,16,TRBD2,TRBJ2-1,TGTGCCAGTAGTATAATTGGGGGGGGGTCCTACAATGAGCAGTTCTTC,CASSIIGGGSYNEQFF
TRBV5-8,NA,15,TRBD2,TRBJ2-1,TGTGCCAGCAGCGCGCCGTGGAGCGGGAGTCGTGAGCAGTTCTTC,CASSAPWSGSREQFF
TRBV7-8,NA,18,TRBD1,TRBJ1-6,TGTGCCAGCAGTGGGACAGGGGGGACCATCTCCTATAATTCACCCCTCCACTTT,CASSGTGGTISYNSPLHF
TRBV7-8,NA,16,TRBD2,TRBJ2-7,TGTGCCAGCAGCTACGGACTAGCGACGGAATTATACGAGCAGTACTTC,CASSYGLATELYEQYF
TRBV27,NA,14,NA,TRBJ2-1,TGTGCCAGTAAGGAGACTAACTCCTACAATGAGCAGTTCTTC,CASKETNSYNEQFF
TRBV7-2,NA,14,TRBD2,TRBJ2-3,TGTGCCAGCAGCACTAGCGGGACCACAGATACGCAGTATTTT,CASSTSGTTDTQYF
TRBV6-5,NA,14,NA,TRBJ1-5,TGTGCCACCCTTTGGGAGAACAGCAATCAGCCCCAGCATTTT,CATLWENSNQPQHF
TRBV19,NA,17,TRBD2,TRBJ2-1,TGTGCCAGTAGTATCTCGCCTAGCGGGAACTCCTACAATGAGCAGTTCTTC,CASSISPSGNSYNEQFF
TRBV27,NA,16,TRBD2,TRBJ2-5,TGTGCCAGCAGTTCCTATAGCGGGGGGGGGCAAGAGACCCAGTACTTC,CASSSYSGGGQETQYF
TRBV9,few,16,NA,TRBJ1-3,TGTGCCAGCAGCGTAAAACCAGGGGACTCTGGAAACACCATATATTTT,CASSVKPGDSGNTIYF
TRBV9,once,15,TRBD1,TRBJ1-3,TGTGCCAGCAGCGTCTCCGGGACAGAAATAAACACCATATATTTT,CASSVSGTEINTIYF
TRBV6-5,NA,14,TRBD1,TRBJ1-2,TGTGCCAGCAGTACCCGACAGGGGCGTTATGGCTACACCTTC,CASSTRQGRYGYTF
TRBV7-9,NA,16,TRBD2,TRBJ2-7,TGTTCCAGCAGCTTAGGCGGCAGCGGGATGTTCTACGAGCAGTACTTC,CSSSLGGSGMFYEQYF
TRBV19,NA,16,TRBD1,TRBJ2-4,TGTGCCAGTAGTGGGAGGGACAGGGACCTTAAAAACATTCAGTACTTC,CASSGRDRDLKNIQYF
TRBV29-1,few,15,TRBD1,TRBJ1-1,TGCAGCGTTGGGGGACAGGGGGTAAGGCACACTGAAGCTTTCTTT,CSVGGQGVRHTEAFF
TRBV4-2,NA,16,TRBD1,TRBJ2-5,TGTGCCAGCAGCCAAGAGGGGACAGGGGGCTGGGAGACCCAGTACTTC,CASSQEGTGGWETQYF
TRBV5-4,NA,14,NA,TRBJ1-1,TGTGCCAGCAGGTCAGGGTTACCCCTCACTGAAGCTTTCTTT,CASRSGLPLTEAFF
TRBV13,NA,13,TRBD2,TRBJ2-7,TGTGCCAGCAGCCCGCGGACTAGGGGCGAGCAGTACTTC,CASSPRTRGEQYF
TRBV7-9,once,13,NA,TRBJ1-1,TGTGCCAGCAGCCCAGGGTTGGGGACTGAAGCTTTCTTT,CASSPGLGTEAFF
TRBV9,few,14,NA,TRBJ1-5,TGTGCCAGCAGCGTAGGGACTGATAATCAGCCCCAGCATTTT,CASSVGTDNQPQHF
TRBV18,NA,13,TRBD1,TRBJ2-5,TGTGCCAGCTCACCAGGGACAGCTGAGGCCCAGTACTTC,CASSPGTAEAQYF
TRBV29-1,once,13,NA,TRBJ1-1,TGCAGCGTTGAAGGACAGGCGGACACTGAAGCTTTCTTT,CSVEGQADTEAFF
TRBV19,NA,15,NA,TRBJ2-1,TGTGCCAGTAGTATTATGCGGACAGAGTACAATGAGCAGTTCTTC,CASSIMRTEYNEQFF
TRBV18,NA,17,TRBD1,TRBJ1-2,TGTGCCAGCTCACCAAAGGGGGCCCTGATATCTAACTATGGCTACACCTTC,CASSPKGALISNYGYTF
TRBV10-2,NA,15,NA,TRBJ2-7,TGCGCCAGCAGTGAGTCGCAGGCCCTCTCTGACGAGCAGTACTTC,CASSESQALSDEQYF
TRBV18,NA,12,NA,TRBJ1-5,TGTGCCAGCTCCCGGGAGGGGCAGCCCCAGCATTTT,CASSREGQPQHF
TRBV5-5,NA,14,TRBD1,TRBJ1-2,TGTGCCAGCAGCTTGAGACAGGGATCCTATGGCTACACCTTC,CASSLRQGSYGYTF
TRBV12-1,NA,15,NA,TRBJ2-7,TGTGCCAGCAGCTCCATGACTAGCGGGAGGTACGAGCAGTACTTC,CASSSMTSGRYEQYF
TRBV5-8,few,15,NA,TRBJ1-1,TGTGCCAGCAGCTTGGAGGGGGTAGGGGACACTGAAGCTTTCTTT,CASSLEGVGDTEAFF
TRBV7-9,NA,13,NA,TRBJ2-7,TGTGCCAGCAGTTCGGACGGACTCTACGAGCAGTACTTC,CASSSDGLYEQYF
TRBV7-2,NA,16,NA,TRBJ2-3,TGTGCCAGCAGCAACAGGGCGGGGGCTAGCACAGATACGCAGTATTTT,CASSNRAGASTDTQYF
TRBV5-6,NA,15,TRBD2,TRBJ2-2,TGTGCCAGCAGTGGACTAGCGGGAAACACCGGGGAGCTGTTTTTT,CASSGLAGNTGELFF
TRBV11-3,NA,14,TRBD1,TRBJ1-2,TGTGCCAGCAGCTTCTATGGACAGGGGGTCGGCTACACCTTC,CASSFYGQGVGYTF
TRBV7-9,NA,16,NA,TRBJ2-7,TGTTCCAGCAGCCAAGCCGGGGGTGGGGGATCCTACGAGCAGTACTTC,CSSSQAGGGGSYEQYF
TRBV28,once,13,NA,TRBJ2-7,TGTGCCAGCAGTTACGGGAGCTCCTACGAGCAGTACTTC,CASSYGSSYEQYF
TRBV5-1,few,15,TRBD2,TRBJ2-5,TGCGCCAGCAGCTTGGGACTAGCGGGGTGGGAGACCCAGTACTTC,CASSLGLAGWETQYF
TRBV6-6,NA,16,TRBD1,TRBJ2-1,TGTGCCAGCAGTTCCTCAACCGGGACAGGGGGTAATGAGCAGTTCTTC,CASSSSTGTGGNEQFF
TRBV12-5,NA,15,TRBD1,TRBJ1-2,TGTGCTAGTGGCACCGGGACAGCGCAATACTATGGCTACACCTTC,CASGTGTAQYYGYTF
TRBV7-6,NA,15,NA,TRBJ2-1,TGTGCCAGCAGCTTGACGGGGAGCTCCTACAATGAGCAGTTCTTC,CASSLTGSSYNEQFF
TRBV6-1,NA,14,NA,TRBJ1-1,TGTGCCAGCAGTGAACAGGGGAGGAACACTGAAGCTTTCTTT,CASSEQGRNTEAFF
TRBV27,NA,15,TRBD2,TRBJ2-1,TGTGCCAGCAAGCTAAGCGGGAGACTAAACAATGAGCAGTTCTTC,CASKLSGRLNNEQFF
TRBV2,NA,13,NA,TRBJ1-1,TGTGCCAGCAGACCGGGACAGAACACTGAAGCTTTCTTT,CASRPGQNTEAFF
TRBV5-1,NA,15,TRBD2,TRBJ2-5,TGCGCCAGCAGCTCCGGGACTAGCGGGCAAGAGACCCAGTACTTC,CASSSGTSGQETQYF
TRBV7-2,NA,13,NA,TRBJ1-5,TGTGCCAGCAGCCTCGACAGGAATCAGCCCCAGCATTTT,CASSLDRNQPQHF
TRBV29-1,NA,11,NA,TRBJ1-2,TGCAGCGGGGCAGGGGACTATGGCTACACCTTC,CSGAGDYGYTF
TRBV6-6,NA,15,NA,TRBJ2-2,TGTGCCAGCAGTCCGACGGGGAGGAATACCGGGGAGCTGTTTTTT,CASSPTGRNTGELFF
TRBV6-1,NA,12,NA,TRBJ1-5,TGTGCCAGTCGCGGGAGCAATCAGCCCCAGCATTTT,CASRGSNQPQHF
TRBV7-3,NA,13,NA,TRBJ2-5,TGTGCCAGCTCTAGAGTAGGAGGAGAGACCCAGTACTTC,CASSRVGGETQYF
TRBV30,NA,13,TRBD1,TRBJ1-1,TGTGCCTGGAGTGACGGACAGGGATTAGAAGCTTTCTTT,CAWSDGQGLEAFF
TRBV5-4,NA,13,NA,TRBJ2-7,TGTGCCAGCAGCCCCGGGTTACGGTACGAGCAGTACTTC,CASSPGLRYEQYF
TRBV4-1,NA,15,TRBD2,TRBJ2-1,TGCGCCAGCAGCCCAACAGCGGGGGGGACGGTTGAGCAGTTCTTC,CASSPTAGGTVEQFF
TRBV18,NA,12,NA,TRBJ2-5,TGTGCCAGCTCACCAATCAAAGAGACCCAGTACTTC,CASSPIKETQYF